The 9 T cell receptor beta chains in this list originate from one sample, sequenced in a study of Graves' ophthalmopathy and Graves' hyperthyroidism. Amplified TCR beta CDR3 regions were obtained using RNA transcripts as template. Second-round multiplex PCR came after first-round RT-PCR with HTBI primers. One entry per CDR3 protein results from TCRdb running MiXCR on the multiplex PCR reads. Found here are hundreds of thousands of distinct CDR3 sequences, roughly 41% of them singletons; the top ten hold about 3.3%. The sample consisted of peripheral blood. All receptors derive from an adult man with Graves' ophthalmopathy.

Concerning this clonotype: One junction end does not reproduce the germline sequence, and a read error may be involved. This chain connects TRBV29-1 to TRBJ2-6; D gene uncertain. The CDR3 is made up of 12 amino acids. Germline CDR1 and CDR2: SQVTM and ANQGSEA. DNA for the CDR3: TGCAGCGTTGATCGTCCCGAGAACACTGAAGCTTTC. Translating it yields CSVDRPENTEAF.

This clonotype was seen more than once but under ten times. Written as DNA, the CDR3 is TGTGCCAGCAGCTTGGGGACTAGCGGGGAATTTGAGACCCAGTACTTC. It specifies CASSLGTSGEFETQYF. The chain carries TRBV5-8 and TRBJ2-5, with 12 positions matching TRBD2. The ends lost 0 bases at V and 5 bases at J; junction bases unmatched: 5. Germline V CDR1 and CDR2: SGHTS, YDEGEE. This CDR3 comprises 16 residues.

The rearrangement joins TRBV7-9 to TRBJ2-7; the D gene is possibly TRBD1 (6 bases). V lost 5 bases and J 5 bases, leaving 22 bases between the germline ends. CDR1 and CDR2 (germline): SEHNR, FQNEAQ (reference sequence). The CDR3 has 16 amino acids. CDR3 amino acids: CASSDPGTRVQHEQYF. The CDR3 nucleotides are TGTGCCAGCAGCGACCCCGGGACACGGGTGCAGCACGAGCAGTACTTC.

The CDR3 loop is CSARVVGQGKHF. CDR3 nucleotide sequence: TGCAGTGCTAGAGTGGTGGGACAGGGGAAACATTTT. The chain uses TRBV20-1 and TRBJ1-5; 10 bases line up with TRBD1. Germline trimming cut 1 base from V and 16 bases from J; bases unmatched to any gene: 7. The germline CDR1 and CDR2 sequences are DFQATT and SNEGSKA (reference sequence). The length of the CDR3 is 12 residues.

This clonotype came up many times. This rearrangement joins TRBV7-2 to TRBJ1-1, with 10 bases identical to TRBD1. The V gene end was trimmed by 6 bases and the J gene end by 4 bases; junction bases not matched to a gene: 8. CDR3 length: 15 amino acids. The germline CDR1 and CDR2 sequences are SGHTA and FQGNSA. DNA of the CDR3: TGTGCCAGCAGTGGGACAGGGGCGGCGGGCACTGAAGCTTTCTTT. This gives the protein CASSGTGAAGTEAFF.

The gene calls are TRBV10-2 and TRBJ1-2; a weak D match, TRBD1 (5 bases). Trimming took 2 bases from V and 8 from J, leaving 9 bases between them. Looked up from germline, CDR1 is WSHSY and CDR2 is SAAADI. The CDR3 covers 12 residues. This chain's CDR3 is CASSEGRGGYTF. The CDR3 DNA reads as TGCGCCAGCAGTGAGGGACGGGGGGGCTACACCTTC.

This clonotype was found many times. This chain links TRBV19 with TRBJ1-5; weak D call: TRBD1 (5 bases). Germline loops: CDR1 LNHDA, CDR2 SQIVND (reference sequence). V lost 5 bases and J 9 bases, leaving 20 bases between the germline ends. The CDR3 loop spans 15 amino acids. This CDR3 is CASSFGTWDQGPQHF. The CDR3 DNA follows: TGTGCCAGTAGTTTCGGGACTTGGGATCAGGGGCCCCAGCATTTT.

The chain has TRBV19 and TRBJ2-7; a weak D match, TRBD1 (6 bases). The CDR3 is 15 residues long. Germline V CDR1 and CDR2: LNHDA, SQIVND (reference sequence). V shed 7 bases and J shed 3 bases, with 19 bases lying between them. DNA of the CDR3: TGTGCCAGTAAACCCCGGGACAACAGGTTCTACGAGCAGTACTTC. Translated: CASKPRDNRFYEQYF.

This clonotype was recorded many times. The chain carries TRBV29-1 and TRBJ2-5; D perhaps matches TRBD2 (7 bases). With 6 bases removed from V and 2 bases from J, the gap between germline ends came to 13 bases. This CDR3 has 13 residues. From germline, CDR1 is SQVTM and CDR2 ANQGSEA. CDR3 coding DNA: TGCAGCGTGGCCGGGGGGCGGCAAGAGACCCAGTACTTC. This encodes CSVAGGRQETQYF.